The 32 T cell receptor beta chains given below trace back to one sample, sequenced in a study of cytomegalovirus exposure and HLA in healthy donors. The primer mix had 60 Vbeta and 13 Jbeta primers. Some clones are missing from TCRdb's copy, which holds only in-frame ones; the method was immunoSEQ multiplex PCR. The sample lists more than 90,000 clones; roughly 85% were seen once. The source material was PBMCs. These receptors were taken from a man aged 25 to 40 in good health and CMV-seronegative.

The CDR3 region is CASIKELNTEAFF. DNA of the CDR3: TGTGCCAGCATCAAAGAGTTGAACACTGAAGCTTTCTTT. The chain has TRBV6-1 and TRBJ1-1, with unresolved D. The germline V gene has CDR1 MNHNS and CDR2 SASEGT. V gave up 7 bases and J gave up 0 bases, with 9 bases separating them. This CDR3 region has 13 residues.

The rearrangement uses TRBV6-5 and TRBJ2-7; 8 bases line up with TRBD2. Germline V gene sequence: CDR1 MNHEY, CDR2 SVGAGI. Trimming took 5 bases from V and 2 from J; bases not matched to a gene: 5. The CDR3 has 14 residues. In DNA form, the CDR3 reads TGTGCCAGCAGTCGAGCGGGGGCTACCTACGAGCAGTACTTC. This codes for CASSRAGATYEQYF.

The J gene is TRBJ1-5, the V gene TRBV18; D remains unclear. Trimming took off 3 bases at V and 0 bases at J, with 9 bases between the two ends. This CDR3 spans 15 amino acids. Germline V CDR1 and CDR2: KGHSH, LQKENI. CDR3 loop: CASSPAGNSNQPQHF. For the CDR3, the DNA is TGTGCCAGCTCACCGGCCGGGAATAGCAATCAGCCCCAGCATTTT.

V is TRBV30 and J is TRBJ1-4; TRBD1 matches at 7 bases. The CDR3 consists of 13 residues. CDR1 is GTSNPN and CDR2 is SVGIG in the germline V gene (reference sequence). V was pared by 7 bases and J by 8 bases, with 10 bases of the junction left unmatched. CDR3 sequence: CASGALRGEKLFF. The DNA for the CDR3 is TGTGCCTCGGGCGCCCTCAGGGGGGAAAAACTGTTTTTT.

The rearrangement joins TRBV29-1 to TRBJ1-1; D is unresolved. V dropped 4 bases and J dropped 12 bases, with 21 bases sitting between them. The CDR3 spans 13 residues. Germline CDR1 SQVTM, CDR2 ANQGSEA. Here the CDR3 DNA reads TGCAGCGTTGCTATGAAATGGGCCGAGATGACTTTCTTT. It codes for CSVAMKWAEMTFF.

V usage is TRBV4-2 and J usage is TRBJ2-7, with 8 bases matching TRBD1. The CDR3 is 16 amino acids. Germline CDR1 is LGHNA and CDR2 is YNFKEQ. Losses at the gene ends were 3 bases for V and 3 bases for J; bases not matched to a gene: 10. The CDR3 here is CASSHLLWGQDYEQYF. Written as DNA, the CDR3 is TGTGCCAGCAGCCACCTCTTATGGGGACAGGACTACGAGCAGTACTTC.

J is TRBJ1-1 and V is TRBV2; TRBD1 matches 11 bases. Losses at the gene ends were 6 bases for V and 5 bases for J; bases not matched to a gene: 8. The length of the CDR3 is 15 residues. Germline CDR1 reads SNHLY; CDR2 reads FYNNEI. The CDR3 is CASSAGTGGRTEAFF. Written as DNA, the CDR3 is TGTGCCAGCAGCGCCGGGACAGGGGGACGAACTGAAGCTTTCTTT.

The chain has TRBV19 and TRBJ2-7; possible D gene TRBD2, 6 bases. The CDR3 consists of 15 residues. Trimming shortened V by 3 bases and J by 0 bases, and 12 bases separated the two germline ends. Germline V gene lookup returns CDR1 LNHDA and CDR2 SQIVND (reference sequence). The CDR3 DNA follows: TGTGCCAGTAGTATGGTGGGAGGCCCCTCCTACGAGCAGTACTTC. Its translation: CASSMVGGPSYEQYF.

This chain joins TRBV5-4 and TRBJ2-2; D is uncertain. Trimming took off 0 bases at V and 4 bases at J, with 7 bases between the two ends. Germline CDR1 is SGHNT and CDR2 is YYREEE (reference sequence). CDR3 size: 14 residues. The chain's CDR3 is CASSLALRTGELFF. CDR3 coding DNA: TGTGCCAGCAGCTTGGCTCTACGCACCGGGGAGCTGTTTTTT.

J is TRBJ2-1 and V is TRBV4-1, with 14 positions matching TRBD2. This CDR3 spans 18 amino acids. CDR1 and CDR2 (germline): MGHRA, YSYEKL. With 1 base clipped from V and 2 bases from J, the junction kept 4 bases outside the gene matches. Here the CDR3 DNA reads TGCGCCAGCAGCCAAGGTGGACTAGCGGGAGGTCCCTACAATGAGCAGTTCTTC. It is translated as CASSQGGLAGGPYNEQFF.

V and J are TRBV30 and TRBJ1-1; TRBD1 is a possible D gene (6 bases). The CDR3 has 11 amino acids. The germline V gene has CDR1 GTSNPN and CDR2 SVGIG (reference sequence). The CDR3 spells CVGGLNTEAFF. The DNA of the CDR3 is TGTGTAGGGGGTCTGAACACTGAAGCTTTCTTT.

This chain connects TRBV5-6 to TRBJ2-1; D is undetermined. Germline loops: CDR1 SGHDT, CDR2 YYEEEE. Trimming left V 1 base short and J 8 bases short, with 7 bases between. The CDR3 spans 12 residues. CDR3 DNA: TGTGCCAGCAGCTTGTTACCGGATGAGCAGTTCTTC. This sequence encodes CASSLLPDEQFF. The entire variable domain, with the rest obtained from reference TRBV5-6 and TRBJ2-1, is as follows: DAGVTQSPTHLIKTRGQQVTLRCSPKSGHDTVSWYQQALGQGPQFIFQYYEEEERQRGNFPDRFSGHQFPNYSSELNVNALLLGDSALYLCASSLLPDEQFFGPGTRLTVL.

The CDR3 spells CASSLRGSSYNEQFF. The CDR3 bases are TGTGCCAGCAGCTTAAGGGGGAGCTCCTACAATGAGCAGTTCTTC. The rearrangement links TRBV11-3 to TRBJ2-1; D may be TRBD1 (6 bases). The CDR3 contains 15 residues. Between the trimmed V and J ends, which lost 2 bases and 0 bases, there was a span of 8 bases. CDR1 and CDR2 (germline): SGHNT, YENEEA.

The chain recombines TRBV4-1 with TRBJ2-1, with D perhaps TRBD1 (7 bases). Trimming took off 1 base at V and 6 bases at J, with 19 bases between the two ends. The germline V gene encodes CDR1 MGHRA and CDR2 YSYEKL. The CDR3 contains 17 residues. CDR3 nucleotide sequence: TGCGCCAGCAGCCAAGTTACGGGGCCAGGGGGGATCAATGAGCAGTTCTTC. This sequence encodes CASSQVTGPGGINEQFF.

The chain recombines TRBV28 with TRBJ2-7; 8 bases fit TRBD1. CDR3 length: 14 residues. Germline V gene sequence: CDR1 MDHEN, CDR2 SYDVKM. J was trimmed by 2 bases and V by 7 bases; bases with no gene match: 7. CDR3 in amino acids: CASIPGQATYEQYF. The CDR3 DNA reads TGTGCCAGCATCCCGGGACAGGCAACCTACGAGCAGTACTTC.

This chain uses TRBV10-3 with TRBJ1-6; D ambiguous. The V end was cut by 10 bases, the J end by 7 bases, with 14 bases between. Per the germline V gene, CDR1 is ENHRY and CDR2 is SYGVKD. The CDR3 totals 13 residues. CDR3 sequence reads: CATYSSPNSPLHF. CDR3 nucleotides: TGTGCCACCTACAGTTCTCCAAATTCACCCCTCCACTTT.

This sequence joins TRBV7-9 and TRBJ2-1, with a possible D match to TRBD1 (6 bases). The CDR3 length is 13 residues. V lost 8 bases and J 4 bases, leaving 12 bases between the germline ends. The germline CDR1 and CDR2 sequences are SEHNR and FQNEAQ (reference sequence). CDR3 protein: CASRAGAYNEQFF. The CDR3 region has the DNA TGTGCCAGCCGGGCAGGGGCATACAATGAGCAGTTCTTC.

DNA for the CDR3: TGCGCCAGCAGCCGGCCCGGGACAGAGGGTTTCACCGGGGAGCTGTTTTTT. This translates into CASSRPGTEGFTGELFF. The chain is built from TRBV4-3 and TRBJ2-2; 7 bases line up with TRBD1. The CDR3 runs to 17 residues. The trim removed 4 bases at V and 4 bases at J, leaving 12 bases unmatched. CDR1 LGHNA and CDR2 YSLEER come from the germline V gene.

This chain joins TRBV10-3 and TRBJ2-3, with 11 bases that match TRBD2. This CDR3 region has 18 residues. V lost 0 bases, J lost 2 bases, and 7 bases stayed unmatched. Germline V CDR1 and CDR2: ENHRY, SYGVKD. CDR3 nucleotides: TGTGCCATCAGTGAGTCGACGGCTAGCGGGGGGAACACAGATACGCAGTATTTT. Translation gives CAISESTASGGNTDTQYF.

The gene calls are TRBV7-9 and TRBJ2-1; TRBD1 matches at 9 bases. V was pared by 2 bases and J by 8 bases, with 10 bases of the junction left unmatched. Germline lookup yields CDR1 SEHNR and CDR2 FQNEAQ (reference sequence). CDR3 length: 16 amino acids. CDR3 DNA: TGTGCCAGCAGCTTAAAGAGGACAGGGGTAAGCTATGAGCAGTTCTTC. This codes for CASSLKRTGVSYEQFF.

V and J are TRBV2 and TRBJ1-2; 9 bases align to TRBD1. The CDR3 covers 13 residues. CDR1 and CDR2 (germline): SNHLY, FYNNEI. With 6 bases clipped from V and 8 bases from J, the junction kept 7 bases outside the gene matches. The CDR3 coding sequence is TGTGCCAGCAGGCCGGACAGGGGCCAGGGCTACACCTTC. Residues: CASRPDRGQGYTF.

The gene calls are TRBV14 and TRBJ2-3; 8 nucleotides line up with TRBD2. Germline CDR1 and CDR2: SGHDN and FVKESK. The CDR3 is 17 amino acids. Germline trimming cut 4 bases from V and 11 bases from J; bases unmatched to any gene: 20. CDR3 in amino acids: CASSPGRESSGGREQYF. CDR3 sequence (DNA): TGTGCCAGCAGCCCAGGCCGAGAAAGCAGCGGGGGACGTGAGCAGTATTTT.

This chain uses TRBV11-3 with TRBJ2-1; TRBD2 matches at 7 bases. The V segment lost 1 base and the J segment 3 bases; nucleotides outside the gene matches: 3. Germline V gene sequence: CDR1 SGHNT, CDR2 YENEEA. The CDR3 length is 15 residues. CDR3 nucleotides: TGTGCCAGCAGCTTAGCTCCGGGGGGCTACAATGAGCAGTTCTTC. It specifies CASSLAPGGYNEQFF.

The chain uses TRBV6-6 and TRBJ2-7, with 8 positions matching TRBD2. The trim removed 6 bases at V and 4 bases at J, leaving 8 bases unmatched. CDR1 and CDR2 from the germline V gene are MNHNY and SVGAGI (reference sequence). The CDR3 extends over 14 amino acids. DNA for the CDR3: TGTGCCAGCAGCCGGGGTAGCGGGAAATACGAGCAGTACTTC. This codes for CASSRGSGKYEQYF.

This clone was recorded a few times. V usage is TRBV14 and J usage is TRBJ1-2; D ambiguous. The V and J ends lost 4 bases and 0 bases respectively, with 6 bases between them. The CDR3 runs 13 residues. The germline V gene encodes CDR1 SGHDN and CDR2 FVKESK. The CDR3 is CASSLTANYGYTF. CDR3 in DNA: TGTGCCAGCAGCCTAACGGCTAACTATGGCTACACCTTC. Drawing the rest from reference TRBV14 and TRBJ1-2, the complete variable domain is EAGVTQFPSHSVIEKGQTVTLRCDPISGHDNLYWYRRVMGKEIKFLLHFVKESKQDESGMPNNRFLAERTGGTYSTLKVQPAELEDSGVYFCASSLTANYGYTFGSGTRLTVV.

V gene TRBV28 combines with J gene TRBJ1-1; TRBD1 is a possible D gene (6 bases). The ends were cut back, 2 bases at V and 1 base at J, with 8 bases in the middle. Per the germline V gene, CDR1 is MDHEN and CDR2 is SYDVKM. This CDR3 contains 14 residues. CDR3 region: CASSLSRGNTEAFF. CDR3 sequence (DNA): TGTGCCAGCAGTTTAAGCAGGGGGAACACTGAAGCTTTCTTT.

This clone was recorded only once. The V call is TRBV25-1, the J call TRBJ1-6; possibly TRBD1 for D (5 bases). The CDR3 contains 15 residues. Germline CDR1 reads MGHDK; CDR2 reads SYGVNS. V was trimmed by 6 bases and J by 10 bases, leaving 19 bases between them. The CDR3 region has the DNA TGTGCCAGCAGACCACCGGGACTTCCTCGATCACCCCTCCACTTT. This gives the protein CASRPPGLPRSPLHF.

A word on this clone: This sample also contains other DNA sequences that code for the same CDR3. The J gene is TRBJ2-7, the V gene TRBV20-1, with D uncertain. V lost 5 bases, J lost 1 base, and 3 bases lay in between. CDR1 DFQATT and CDR2 SNEGSKA come from the germline V gene (reference sequence). The CDR3 covers 10 residues. The CDR3 nucleotides read TGCAGTGCTTTATCCTACGAGCAGTACTTC. Its protein is CSALSYEQYF.

This chain links TRBV7-9 with TRBJ2-5; 14 bases map to TRBD2. The J segment lost 4 bases and the V segment lost 4 bases, leaving 2 bases of the junction unmatched. Germline values: CDR1 SEHNR, CDR2 FQNEAQ (reference sequence). CDR3 size: 15 residues. DNA of the CDR3: TGTGCCAGCAGCTCAGGGACTAGCGGGAGAGAGACCCAGTACTTC. Residues: CASSSGTSGRETQYF.

This sequence joins TRBV6-1 and TRBJ1-6, with 8 bases lining up with TRBD1. V gave up 6 bases and J gave up 9 bases; unmatched junction bases: 10. This CDR3 is built from 15 residues. CDR1 is MNHNS, CDR2 SASEGT, per germline. CDR3 in amino acids: CASREDRVGGSPLHF. The CDR3 DNA reads TGTGCCAGCAGAGAGGACAGGGTCGGCGGTTCACCCCTCCACTTT.

V usage is TRBV6-6 and J usage is TRBJ2-5, with no clear D. CDR1 is MNHNY, CDR2 SVGAGI, per germline (reference sequence). The CDR3 spans 14 residues. Trimming pared 4 bases from V and 2 bases from J, leaving 11 bases between. The CDR3 region is CASSSYAEQETQYF. Here the CDR3 DNA reads TGTGCCAGCAGTTCATATGCGGAACAAGAGACCCAGTACTTC.

This sequence joins TRBV4-2 and TRBJ2-1; TRBD2 might be the D (6 bases). Germline V CDR1 and CDR2: LGHNA, YNFKEQ. V lost 4 bases to trimming and J lost 7 bases, with 26 bases between them. There are 18 residues in the CDR3. The CDR3 region has the DNA TGTGCCAGCAGCCCAAACTTACCGGGACTCACGGAAGTAAATGAGCAGTTCTTC. It is translated as CASSPNLPGLTEVNEQFF.